Shown below are 31 T cell receptor beta chains from a single sample sequenced in a study of T cell changes during pregnancy in multiple sclerosis. The method was immunoSEQ multiplex PCR; TCRdb's version includes in-frame clones alone and lacks a portion of them. The profile shows about 70,000 clones, roughly 92% of them singletons. Sequences were derived from CD8+ T cells from peripheral blood mononuclear cells, sampled in the third trimester of pregnancy. The receptors stem from a female donor in good health, enrolled as a control in a pregnancy study.

The chain uses TRBV6-1 and TRBJ2-7; D call uncertain. There are 13 residues in the CDR3. V dropped 2 bases and J dropped 1 base, with 6 bases sitting between them. The germline V gene has CDR1 MNHNS and CDR2 SASEGT. In nucleotides, the CDR3 is TGTGCCAGCAGTGAATTCAATTCCTACGAGCAGTACTTC. Its translation is CASSEFNSYEQYF.

V gene TRBV5-4 combines with J gene TRBJ2-5, with 12 bases matching TRBD2. From germline, CDR1 is SGHNT and CDR2 YYREEE (reference sequence). The ends lost 3 bases at V and 8 bases at J; junction bases unmatched: 17. This CDR3 is 18 amino acids long. In DNA form, the CDR3 reads TGTGCCAGCAGCTCGATGGGAACTAGCGGGGGGTTCGAGGATACCCAGTACTTC. As protein: CASSSMGTSGGFEDTQYF.

J is TRBJ2-5 and V is TRBV5-1; 7 bases map to TRBD2. There are 18 residues in the CDR3. Germline V gene sequence: CDR1 SGHRS, CDR2 YFSETQ. The V segment lost 0 bases and the J segment 3 bases; nucleotides outside the gene matches: 14. DNA of the CDR3: TGCGCCAGCAGCTTGGCGCGAACGGTTGCGGGGGAGGAAGAGACCCAGTACTTC. As protein: CASSLARTVAGEEETQYF.

The chain carries TRBV19 and TRBJ2-1, with 10 bases aligning to TRBD1. The V gene end was trimmed by 3 bases and the J gene end by 2 bases; junction bases not matched to a gene: 4. Germline V gene lookup returns CDR1 LNHDA and CDR2 SQIVND (reference sequence). The CDR3 length is 16 residues. CDR3 DNA sequence: TGTGCCAGTAGTATTCGGACAGGGGGGACCTACAATGAGCAGTTCTTC. It translates to CASSIRTGGTYNEQFF.

The chain couples TRBV5-5 to TRBJ2-5; 8 nucleotides agree with TRBD2. The CDR3 totals 17 residues. The ends lost 2 bases at V and 5 bases at J; junction bases unmatched: 14. From germline, CDR1 is SGHKS and CDR2 YYEKEE (reference sequence). The CDR3, as DNA: TGTGCCAGCAGCTTCACCTCAGATACGGGGGGGCGGGAGACCCAGTACTTC. The encoded protein is CASSFTSDTGGRETQYF.

The chain employs TRBV7-9 and TRBJ1-1, with a weak D call TRBD1 (5 bases). The CDR3 consists of 15 residues. V lost 0 bases and J 1 base, leaving 9 bases between the germline ends. CDR1 and CDR2 (germline): SEHNR, FQNEAQ (reference sequence). The CDR3 DNA reads TGTGCCAGCAGCTTAGCCGGGACTGAGAACACTGAAGCTTTCTTT. Translating it yields CASSLAGTENTEAFF.

V gene TRBV9 combines with J gene TRBJ2-3; 11 bases align to TRBD2. Trimming cost V 3 bases and J 3 bases; bases outside gene matches: 3. Germline V CDR1 and CDR2: SGDLS, YYNGEE. This CDR3 region has 15 residues. CDR3 nucleotides: TGTGCCAGCAGCGAGAGACTAGCGGGGACAGATACGCAGTATTTT. Translating gives CASSERLAGTDTQYF.

The chain couples TRBV7-9 to TRBJ2-1, with TRBD2 matching 7 bases. Unmatched junction bases numbered 0, after V lost 5 bases and J lost 8 bases. This CDR3 comprises 11 residues. The germline gives CDR1 SEHNR, CDR2 FQNEAQ (reference sequence). The CDR3 reads CASSTSDEQFF. The CDR3 DNA reads TGTGCCAGCAGCACTAGCGATGAGCAGTTCTTC.

The genes are TRBV19 and TRBJ1-1; no firm D call. CDR3 length: 16 amino acids. The V end was cut by 4 bases, the J end by 0 bases, with 15 bases between. CDR1 and CDR2 (germline): LNHDA, SQIVND (reference sequence). The CDR3 here is CASSNPIDTLNTEAFF. CDR3 bases: TGTGCCAGTAGTAACCCGATCGACACGTTGAACACTGAAGCTTTCTTT.

This chain joins TRBV4-1 and TRBJ2-7, with 10 bases aligning to TRBD1. The CDR3 is 19 amino acids. The junction had 13 bases not matched to a gene; V was cut back by 0 bases and J by 2 bases. CDR1 is MGHRA, CDR2 YSYEKL, per germline. The CDR3 DNA sequence: TGCGCCAGCAGCCAAGATAGACCGGGACAGGGGACACGGCCCTACGAGCAGTACTTC. As protein: CASSQDRPGQGTRPYEQYF.

The rearrangement links TRBV6-5 to TRBJ2-3; a possible D gene is TRBD2 (6 bases). This CDR3 spans 13 amino acids. CDR1 is MNHEY and CDR2 is SVGAGI in the germline V gene. Trimming removed 6 bases from V and 4 bases from J, with 11 bases in between. In nucleotides, the CDR3 is TGTGCCAGCAGGCCTAGCGATGCAGATACGCAGTATTTT. Translated, it gives CASRPSDADTQYF.

V is TRBV13 and J is TRBJ1-5; D is ambiguous. The length of the CDR3 is 14 residues. Germline CDR1 and CDR2: PRHDT and FYEKMQ (reference sequence). V dropped 0 bases and J dropped 4 bases, with 7 bases sitting between them. This CDR3 is CASSLGLINQPQHF. The CDR3 region has the DNA TGTGCCAGCAGCTTAGGCCTAATTAATCAGCCCCAGCATTTT.

This chain connects TRBV7-2 to TRBJ2-3; 7 bases map to TRBD2. CDR3 length: 16 residues. Germline CDR1 reads SGHTA; CDR2 reads FQGNSA. Germline trimming cut 4 bases from V and 0 bases from J; bases unmatched to any gene: 7. The CDR3: CASSSYLAVSTDTQYF. The CDR3 DNA is TGTGCCAGCAGCTCTTACCTAGCGGTCAGCACAGATACGCAGTATTTT.

J is TRBJ1-1 and V is TRBV30; TRBD1 might be the D (5 bases). V was clipped by 0 bases and J by 6 bases, with 11 bases between them. CDR3 size: 13 residues. Germline V gives CDR1 GTSNPN, CDR2 SVGIG (reference sequence). The CDR3 loop reads CAWSVSGEAEAFF. The CDR3 DNA follows: TGTGCCTGGAGTGTGTCGGGGGAGGCTGAAGCTTTCTTT.

This sequence joins TRBV30 and TRBJ1-1; 10 bases align to TRBD1. The J segment lost 5 bases and the V segment lost 8 bases, leaving 8 bases of the junction unmatched. CDR1 and CDR2 (germline): GTSNPN, SVGIG (reference sequence). The CDR3 is made up of 13 amino acids. The CDR3 is CAHQGTGDTEAFF. The CDR3 DNA follows: TGTGCCCACCAGGGGACAGGGGATACTGAAGCTTTCTTT.

The chain combines TRBV5-4 with TRBJ1-2; D remains ambiguous. V lost 3 bases to trimming and J lost 4 bases, with 19 bases between them. The V gene's germline CDR1 is SGHNT and CDR2 YYREEE (reference sequence). This CDR3 is 16 amino acids long. Written as DNA, the CDR3 is TGTGCCAGCAGCTCGAGCGGTTCCGCAACCCTCTATGGCTACACCTTC. As protein: CASSSSGSATLYGYTF.

This sequence joins TRBV13 and TRBJ2-7; the D is unclear. V shed 1 base and J shed 7 bases, with 14 bases lying between them. Germline loops: CDR1 PRHDT, CDR2 FYEKMQ (reference sequence). The CDR3 has 14 residues. The CDR3 spells CASSLETGLREQYF. CDR3 DNA sequence: TGTGCCAGCAGCTTAGAGACGGGTTTACGGGAGCAGTACTTC.

The chain recombines TRBV9 with TRBJ1-1; D is uncertain. The germline V and J ends were trimmed by 0 bases and 3 bases, with 9 bases remaining between them. Germline V lookup: CDR1 SGDLS, CDR2 YYNGEE. This CDR3 is built from 14 residues. The CDR3 loop reads CASSVEGGDTEAFF. In DNA, the CDR3 is TGTGCCAGCAGCGTAGAGGGCGGGGACACTGAAGCTTTCTTT.

The DNA of the CDR3 is TGTGCCAGCAGTTTATCTTGGTCAGGGCCGGATCGGAGTGGCTACACCTTC. This codes for CASSLSWSGPDRSGYTF. V is TRBV27 and J is TRBJ1-2; maybe TRBD1 (5 bases). Trimming left V 0 bases short and J 7 bases short, with 21 bases between. This CDR3 spans 17 amino acids. Germline CDR1 MNHEY, CDR2 SMNVEV (reference sequence).

The chain carries TRBV10-3 and TRBJ1-3; D not resolved. V gave up 0 bases and J gave up 1 base, with 7 bases separating them. The CDR3 is 15 residues long. CDR1 and CDR2 from the germline V gene are ENHRY and SYGVKD. The CDR3 DNA is TGTGCCATCAGTGAGTCGAAAGAGTCTGGAAACACCATATATTTT. Encoded protein: CAISESKESGNTIYF.

This chain joins TRBV18 and TRBJ2-7; 7 bases fit TRBD1. CDR3 size: 14 residues. Germline CDR1 reads KGHSH; CDR2 reads LQKENI. J lost 2 bases, V lost 3 bases, and 4 bases had no gene match. CDR3: CASSPKGQPYEQYF. CDR3 coding DNA: TGTGCCAGCTCACCTAAGGGACAGCCCTACGAGCAGTACTTC.

The chain is built from TRBV21-1 and TRBJ1-5; TRBD1, the table's D call, was not compared with the DNA. TRBV21-1 is deemed a pseudogene. CDR3 length equals 17 residues. CDR3 nucleotides: TGTGCCAGCAGTCAAGCACGACAAATTTATAGCAATCAGCCCCAGCATTTT. Translated: CASSQARQIYSNQPQHF.

The chain has TRBV4-1 and TRBJ1-6; 8 bases match TRBD1. The germline V gene encodes CDR1 MGHRA and CDR2 YSYEKL. The CDR3 extends over 15 amino acids. The V gene end was trimmed by 5 bases and the J gene end by 7 bases; junction bases not matched to a gene: 7. The CDR3 loop is CASSNDRGRNSPLHF. CDR3 DNA: TGCGCCAGCAGCAACGACAGGGGCCGAAATTCACCCCTCCACTTT.

The V and J genes are TRBV10-2 and TRBJ2-5; TRBD2 matches 15 bases. The CDR3 extends over 15 amino acids. Per germline, CDR1 WSHSY and CDR2 SAAADI. Trimming took 10 bases from V and 5 from J; bases not matched to a gene: 8. CDR3 DNA: TGCGCCACCGGACTAGCGGGGGGGACGGGGGAGACCCAGTACTTC. This gives the protein CATGLAGGTGETQYF.

J is TRBJ1-6 and V is TRBV27, with D possibly being TRBD1 (5 bases). Germline-derived CDR1 and CDR2 are MNHEY and SMNVEV (reference sequence). The CDR3 is made up of 14 amino acids. V shed 0 bases and J shed 9 bases, with 9 bases lying between them. The chain's CDR3 is CASSLSVRGSPLHF. The DNA for the CDR3 is TGTGCCAGCAGTTTATCCGTTAGGGGTTCACCCCTCCACTTT.

The chain recombines TRBV6-5 with TRBJ2-1, with a weak D call TRBD1 (6 bases). There are 15 residues in the CDR3. CDR1 and CDR2 (germline): MNHEY, SVGAGI. Trimming stripped 5 bases from V and 4 bases from J, with 15 bases between. Here the CDR3 reads CASSTQGITYNEQFF. CDR3 nucleotides: TGTGCCAGCAGTACTCAGGGGATTACGTACAATGAGCAGTTCTTC.

The chain joins TRBV7-9 to TRBJ2-7; possible D gene TRBD1, 6 bases. The CDR3 has 15 amino acids. Trimming pared 5 bases from V and 2 bases from J, leaving 16 bases between. Germline CDR1 reads SEHNR; CDR2 reads FQNEAQ (reference sequence). CDR3 sequence: CASSPSTGATYEQYF. For the CDR3, the DNA is TGTGCCAGCAGCCCGTCGACAGGAGCCACCTACGAGCAGTACTTC.

This clone has only one observation. The V and J genes are TRBV30 and TRBJ1-1; D ambiguous. Germline values: CDR1 GTSNPN, CDR2 SVGIG (reference sequence). The length of the CDR3 is 14 residues. Between the trimmed V and J ends, which lost 3 bases and 1 base, there was a span of 12 bases. CDR3 in DNA: TGTGCCTGGAGCGAGGGTTTCCCGAACACTGAAGCTTTCTTT. It translates to CAWSEGFPNTEAFF.

The V and J genes are TRBV4-3 and TRBJ1-2; 12 bases line up with TRBD1. Germline V CDR1 and CDR2: LGHNA, YSLEER. The CDR3 runs to 16 residues. With 0 bases clipped from V and 8 bases from J, the junction kept 7 bases outside the gene matches. CDR3 coding DNA: TGCGCCAGCAGCCAAGATCGAGGGACAGGGGGCTGGGGCTACACCTTC. Protein sequence: CASSQDRGTGGWGYTF.

The V and J genes are TRBV4-2 and TRBJ1-2; D is possibly TRBD1 (5 bases). This CDR3 contains 14 residues. Germline CDR1 reads LGHNA; CDR2 reads YNFKEQ. Trimming stripped 1 base from V and 2 bases from J, with 8 bases between. The chain's CDR3 is CASSQGGENYGYTF. The CDR3 DNA is TGTGCCAGCAGCCAAGGGGGGGAAAACTATGGCTACACCTTC.

J is TRBJ1-2 and V is TRBV19; D might be TRBD1 (6 bases). V was cut by 5 bases and J by 8 bases, with 12 bases left in between. The germline gives CDR1 LNHDA, CDR2 SQIVND (reference sequence). This CDR3 spans 12 amino acids. Here the CDR3 reads CASSVGQEGYTF. The CDR3 bases are TGTGCCAGTAGTGTGGGACAAGAGGGCTACACCTTC.